Shown below are 2 T cell receptor beta chains from a single sample sequenced in a study of T cell repertoires in cytomegalovirus infection. TCRdb used MiXCR to reprocess the reads, holding one entry per CDR3 protein. The sample lists hundreds of thousands of distinct CDR3 sequences, roughly a third seen once, with approximately 14% in the top ten. The sample consisted of PBMCs. Source of these receptors: a human donor in good health (CMV status not recorded). Some clones in this sample may be carry-over from other donors' samples.

The chain combines TRBV28 with TRBJ2-7; D possibly corresponds to TRBD1 (6 bases). The V and J ends lost 6 bases and 4 bases respectively, with 16 bases between them. From germline, CDR1 is MDHEN and CDR2 SYDVKM. The CDR3 length is 14 residues. CDR3 sequence reads: CASRSFPGAYEQYF. In DNA form, the CDR3 reads TGTGCCAGCAGGTCGTTTCCAGGGGCTTACGAGCAGTACTTC.

Ten or more counts support this clonotype. The V gene is TRBV6-1, the J gene TRBJ2-5, with D possibly TRBD2 on 6 matching bases. V was shortened by 8 bases and J by 4 bases, with 17 bases between the two germline ends. The germline CDR1 and CDR2 sequences are MNHNS and SASEGT. The CDR3 has 14 amino acids. In nucleotides, the CDR3 is TGTGCCAGCGCCCGGGACTCGATCCCAGAGACCCAGTACTTC. Translated, it gives CASARDSIPETQYF.